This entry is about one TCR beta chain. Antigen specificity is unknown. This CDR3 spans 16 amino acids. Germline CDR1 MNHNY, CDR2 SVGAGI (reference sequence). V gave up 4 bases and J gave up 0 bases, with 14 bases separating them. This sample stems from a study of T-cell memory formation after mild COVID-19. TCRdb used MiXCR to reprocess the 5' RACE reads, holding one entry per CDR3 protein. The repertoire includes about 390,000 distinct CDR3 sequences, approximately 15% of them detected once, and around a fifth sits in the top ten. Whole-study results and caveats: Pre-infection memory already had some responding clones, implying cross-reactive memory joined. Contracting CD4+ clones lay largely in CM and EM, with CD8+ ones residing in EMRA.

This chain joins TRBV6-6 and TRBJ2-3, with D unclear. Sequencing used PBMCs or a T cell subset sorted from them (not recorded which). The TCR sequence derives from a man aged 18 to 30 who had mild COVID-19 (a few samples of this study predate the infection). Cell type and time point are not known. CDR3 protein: CASSFPHGTSTDTQYF. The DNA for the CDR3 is TGTGCCAGCAGTTTCCCACACGGCACTAGCACAGATACGCAGTATTTT.